This entry lists 3 T cell receptor beta chains sequenced from one sample in a study of blood T cell repertoires in COVID-19. TCRdb's copy holds only in-frame clones and misses some; the assay was immunoSEQ multiplex PCR. In the table there are more than 90,000 clones, under 85% of which are singletons. Sequenced material: peripheral blood. These receptors all stem from a human donor in a cohort sampled during active COVID-19.

The V gene is TRBV30, the J gene TRBJ2-3; 11 bases map to TRBD2. J was trimmed by 5 bases and V by 3 bases; bases with no gene match: 4. There are 14 residues in the CDR3. The V gene's germline CDR1 is GTSNPN and CDR2 SVGIG (reference sequence). The CDR3 region is CAWRKGLAVDTQYF. The CDR3 coding sequence is TGTGCCTGGAGAAAGGGACTAGCGGTAGATACGCAGTATTTT.

This clone occurred a few times. The gene calls are TRBV5-6 and TRBJ2-3; 8 bases map to TRBD2. The V and J ends lost 4 bases and 0 bases, in that order; junction bases with no gene match: 7. Per the germline V gene, CDR1 is SGHDT and CDR2 is YYEEEE. CDR3 length: 16 residues. The CDR3 DNA sequence: TGTGCCAGCAGCCTCGGTAGCGGGACTAGCACAGATACGCAGTATTTT. It is translated as CASSLGSGTSTDTQYF.

This clone came up a few times. V gene TRBV6-5 combines with J gene TRBJ2-1, with a weak D call TRBD2 (5 bases). CDR3 length equals 15 residues. Trimming took 4 bases from V and 12 from J, leaving 22 bases between them. Germline CDR1 is MNHEY and CDR2 is SVGAGI. CDR3 nucleotides: TGTGCCAGCAGTTCTGCCGGGAACGCCCTTTGGGCGCAGTTCTTC. It is translated as CASSSAGNALWAQFF.